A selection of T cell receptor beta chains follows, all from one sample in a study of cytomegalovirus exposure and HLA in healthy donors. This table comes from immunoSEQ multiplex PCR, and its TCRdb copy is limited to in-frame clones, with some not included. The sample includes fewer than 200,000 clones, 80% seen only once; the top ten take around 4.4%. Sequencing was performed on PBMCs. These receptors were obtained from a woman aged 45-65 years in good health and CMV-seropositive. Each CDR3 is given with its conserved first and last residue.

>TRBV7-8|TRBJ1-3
CASSSPTASYGNTIYF
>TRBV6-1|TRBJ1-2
CALEALTGTYGYTF
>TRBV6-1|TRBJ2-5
CASSEVQGRQETQYF
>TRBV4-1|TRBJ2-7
CASSQASSGRVYEQYF
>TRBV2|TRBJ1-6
CASSYIRDRGSYNSPLHF
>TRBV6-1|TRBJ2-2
CASSEQKLAGAPGELFF
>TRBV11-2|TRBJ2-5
CASSLGTGSFETQYF
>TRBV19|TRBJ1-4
CASQGLGEKLFF
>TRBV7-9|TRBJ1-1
CSSSFGDGLHTEAFF
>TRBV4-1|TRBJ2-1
CASSQEGGGVDNEQFF
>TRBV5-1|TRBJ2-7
CASSLSTGQGPYEQYF
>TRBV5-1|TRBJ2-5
CASSLGQPLETQYF
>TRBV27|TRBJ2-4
CASSLGTGYEGLAKNIQYF
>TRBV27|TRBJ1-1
CASSLRGNTEAFF
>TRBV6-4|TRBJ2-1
CASSVLAGTYNEQFF
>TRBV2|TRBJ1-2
CASTRLRGYTF
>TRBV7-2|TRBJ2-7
CASSLAGAFDEQYF
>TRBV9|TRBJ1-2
CASSPTHAGGEGYTF
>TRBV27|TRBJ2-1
CASSLTLAGAYNEQFF
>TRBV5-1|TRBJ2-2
CASTVGRAGNTGELFF
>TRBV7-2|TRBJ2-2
CASSGVAGGANTGELFF
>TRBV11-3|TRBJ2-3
CASSLEEADTQYF
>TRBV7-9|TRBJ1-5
CASSLSQGQPQHF
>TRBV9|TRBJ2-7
CASSPHALAGEGVQYF
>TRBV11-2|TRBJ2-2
CASSLRQQNTGELFF
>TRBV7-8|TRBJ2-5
CASSLLSSGMGETQYF
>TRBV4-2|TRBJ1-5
CASSQEAKSYSNQPQHF
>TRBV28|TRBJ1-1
CASRDEQTYTEAFF
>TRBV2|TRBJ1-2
CATQRGAHGYTF
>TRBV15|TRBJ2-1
CATSRDNLGVGNEQFF
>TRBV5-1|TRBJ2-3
CASKTSLAGGPTDTQYF
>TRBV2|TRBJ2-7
CASSDPGQGAYEQYF
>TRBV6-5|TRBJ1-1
CASSYSSLNTEAFF
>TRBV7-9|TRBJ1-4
CASSRTGGTNEKLFF
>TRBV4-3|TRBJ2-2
CASSQDKEIGELFF
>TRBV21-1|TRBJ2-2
CASSKMYSGLARIPNTGELFF
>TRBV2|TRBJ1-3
CASSDGSTIYF
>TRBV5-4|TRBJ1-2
CAGSLSGGRSNYGYTF
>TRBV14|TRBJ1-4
CASSQLGAAEKLFF
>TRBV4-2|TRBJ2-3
CASSQMGEGLKGTDTQYF
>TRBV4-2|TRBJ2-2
CASSQSGPGGTGELFF
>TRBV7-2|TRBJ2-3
CASSHRGTLKRADTQYF
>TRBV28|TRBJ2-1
CASLRSYNEQFF
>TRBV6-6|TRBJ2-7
CASSSGIYEQYF
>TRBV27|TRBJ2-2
CASSPQTSFPGELFF
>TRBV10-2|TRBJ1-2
CASSDAEYGYTF
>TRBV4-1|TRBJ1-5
CASSRGTGIGRNQPQHF
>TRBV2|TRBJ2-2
CASIPGLGLLLNTGELFF
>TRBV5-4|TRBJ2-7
CASSRTSGASYEQYF
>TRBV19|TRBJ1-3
CASSAIQGSGNTIYF
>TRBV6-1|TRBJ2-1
CASSGTGFGSYNEQFF
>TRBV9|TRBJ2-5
CASSGSGGAGETQYF
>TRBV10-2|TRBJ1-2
CASGTANYGYTF
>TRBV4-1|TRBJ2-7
CASSRPGQSYEQYF
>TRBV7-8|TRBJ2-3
CASSLLEGSTDTQYF